The sequence of this T cell receptor beta chain was determined in a study of T cells expressing NK-cell markers. The wider study: There were seven HCMV-seropositive donors and one seronegative donor among the eight sequenced. Notes on the study in general: Topping the CD3+CD56-NKG2C+ fraction as well were these clonotypes, in a few donors. HCMV specificity of the expanded NKG2C+ T cell clones was not established.

The CDR3 totals 15 residues. Reprocessing the 5' RACE reads, TCRdb reports a single entry for every CDR3 protein and omits DNA. This sample's clone table lists approximately 150,000 distinct CDR3 sequences. A word on this clonotype: Its target is not known.

The sequence was obtained from a woman aged 18 to 75 in good health. Source material: blood T cells: a sorted CD56 or NKG2C T cell subset, CD4+ or CD8+ T cells, or bulk PBMC T cells (not recorded which). This rearrangement joins TRBV12-3 or TRBV12-4 to TRBJ1-1. The CDR3 here is CASSAWVSGNTEAFF.